This T cell receptor beta chain was captured by sequencing in a study of blood T cells in healthy people across ages. Notes on the study in general: A strong correlation was seen between TCR beta diversity and naive T cell percentage.

A J-beta primer mix and a sample-barcoded 5' primer were used in a second PCR of roughly 6 to 11 cycles. In TCRdb, the 5' RACE reads were re-called with MiXCR into one record per CDR3 protein. Found here are more than 1.4 million distinct CDR3 sequences, 42% of them singletons; the top ten hold approximately 7.9%. This clonotype was recorded a few times. Its matching antigen is unknown. With 0 bases removed from V and 1 base from J, the gap between germline ends came to 4 bases. Germline CDR1 is DFQATT and CDR2 is SNEGSKA (reference sequence). The CDR3 totals 14 residues. The sample comprised blood. The chain has TRBV20-1 and TRBJ2-6; D unresolved. The sequence was obtained from a young woman in good health. The CDR3 bases are TGCAGTGCTAGAGAGGTTTCTGGGGCCAACGTCCTGACTTTC. This sequence encodes CSAREVSGANVLTF.